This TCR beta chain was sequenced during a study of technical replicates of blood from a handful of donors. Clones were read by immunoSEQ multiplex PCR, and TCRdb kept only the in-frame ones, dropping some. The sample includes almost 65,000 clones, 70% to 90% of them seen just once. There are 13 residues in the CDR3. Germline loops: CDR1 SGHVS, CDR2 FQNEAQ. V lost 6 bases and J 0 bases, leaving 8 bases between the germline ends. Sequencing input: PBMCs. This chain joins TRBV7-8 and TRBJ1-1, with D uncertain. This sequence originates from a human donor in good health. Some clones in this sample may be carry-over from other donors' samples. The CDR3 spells CASSSQVNTEAFF. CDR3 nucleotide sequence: TGTGCCAGCAGTTCTCAGGTGAACACTGAAGCTTTCTTT.